A single sample is the source of the 11 T cell receptor beta chains below, sequenced in a study of T cells in Graves' hyperthyroidism and ophthalmopathy. Regions amplified from RNA transcripts were the TCR beta CDR3 regions. The HTBI primer set served for first-round RT-PCR of the TCR CDR3. Using its own MiXCR run on the multiplex PCR reads, TCRdb lists one record per CDR3 protein. The sample consists of over 700,000 distinct CDR3 sequences, roughly a third of them appearing once. The source material was blood. These receptors were collected from a middle-aged woman with Graves' hyperthyroidism.

This clonotype was detected a few times. The J gene is TRBJ1-1, the V gene TRBV5-4; D is perhaps TRBD1 (5 bases). The CDR3 has 14 amino acids. Germline V gene data show CDR1 as SGHNT and CDR2 as YYREEE (reference sequence). V was trimmed by 4 bases and J by 5 bases, leaving 15 bases between them. CDR3 sequence: CASSAGGWWTEAFF. In DNA, the CDR3 is TGTGCCAGCAGCGCGGGGGGATGGTGGACTGAAGCTTTCTTT.

This sequence joins TRBV19 and TRBJ1-5; D perhaps matches TRBD1 (5 bases). V lost 5 bases, J lost 0 bases, and 11 bases lay in between. The CDR3 spans 15 residues. Germline values: CDR1 LNHDA, CDR2 SQIVND (reference sequence). The CDR3 DNA reads as TGTGCCAGTAGTCCCCCAGGGAGTAGCAATCAGCCCCAGCATTTT. This codes for CASSPPGSSNQPQHF. Complete variable domain (other parts from reference TRBV19 and TRBJ1-5): DGGITQSPKYLFRKEGQNVTLSCEQNLNHDAMYWYRQDPGQGLRLIYYSQIVNDFQKGDIAEGYSVSREKKESFPLTVTSAQKNPTAFYLCASSPPGSSNQPQHFGDGTRLSIL.

This clonotype was counted ten times or more. The chain employs TRBV5-1 and TRBJ1-1; D is undetermined. Germline CDR1 reads SGHRS; CDR2 reads YFSETQ. The V end was cut by 4 bases, the J end by 0 bases, with 10 bases between. This CDR3 contains 14 residues. CDR3 in amino acids: CASSPTLVNTEAFF. CDR3 bases: TGCGCCAGCAGCCCCACTCTAGTGAACACTGAAGCTTTCTTT.

This clonotype was seen many times. This chain joins TRBV6-5 and TRBJ1-2; no clear D gene. V lost 0 bases, J lost 0 bases, and 11 bases lay in between. The CDR3 is 16 amino acids. Germline V CDR1 and CDR2: MNHEY, SVGAGI. CDR3 amino acids: CASSYSSYGTNYGYTF. The CDR3 region has the DNA TGTGCCAGCAGTTACTCTTCGTACGGGACTAACTATGGCTACACCTTC.

This clonotype was counted at least ten times. The chain employs TRBV7-2 and TRBJ2-5, with 13 bases that match TRBD2. The CDR3 runs to 15 residues. V was clipped by 1 base and J by 6 bases; unmatched bases: 2. CDR1 and CDR2 (germline): SGHTA, FQGNSA. CDR3 DNA: TGTGCCAGCAGCTTAGAGGGACTAGCGGGGAAGACCCAGTACTTC. As protein: CASSLEGLAGKTQYF.

This clonotype was seen ten or more times. This chain links TRBV7-8 with TRBJ2-2; a possible D gene is TRBD2 (5 bases). The V end was cut by 5 bases, the J end by 4 bases, with 11 bases between. This CDR3 region has 14 residues. Germline CDR1 is SGHVS and CDR2 is FQNEAQ. The CDR3 loop is CASSPTRGTGELFF. CDR3 in DNA: TGTGCCAGCAGCCCTACCCGGGGCACCGGGGAGCTGTTTTTT.

This clonotype was counted between two and nine times. The chain employs TRBV19 and TRBJ1-5; TRBD1 might be the D (5 bases). Deletions cut 4 bases from V and 4 bases from J, with 17 bases between. The CDR3 loop spans 16 amino acids. The germline V gene encodes CDR1 LNHDA and CDR2 SQIVND (reference sequence). The CDR3 nucleotides are TGTGCCAGTAGTAGAGGATCCTCGGGACTTAATCAGCCCCAGCATTTT. Translation: CASSRGSSGLNQPQHF.

This clonotype was seen at least ten times. The V and J genes are TRBV20-1 and TRBJ1-2, with unresolved D. V lost 5 bases and J 4 bases, leaving 23 bases between the germline ends. The CDR3 extends over 16 amino acids. CDR1 and CDR2 (germline): DFQATT, SNEGSKA (reference sequence). CDR3 coding DNA: TGCAGTGCTTCGAGGCGACTTCCCAGAATTACCTATGGCTACACCTTC. Translation gives CSASRRLPRITYGYTF.

This clonotype was recorded many times. The gene calls are TRBV9 and TRBJ2-7, with D tentatively TRBD2 (5 bases). Between the trimmed V and J ends, which lost 3 bases and 2 bases, there was a span of 12 bases. The CDR3 has 14 amino acids. Germline values: CDR1 SGDLS, CDR2 YYNGEE. CDR3 DNA sequence: TGTGCCAGCAGCGCGCCAGCGGACGCCTACGAGCAGTACTTC. This sequence encodes CASSAPADAYEQYF.

This clonotype has at least ten counts. V and J are TRBV7-9 and TRBJ2-7; 9 nucleotides match TRBD1. This CDR3 has 17 amino acids. V shed 4 bases and J 0 bases; nucleotides not matched to a gene: 10. CDR1 is SEHNR and CDR2 is FQNEAQ in the germline V gene (reference sequence). The CDR3 coding sequence is TGTGCCAGCAGCTCCACCTGGAAGACAGGGGGCTCCTACGAGCAGTACTTC. Its translation: CASSSTWKTGGSYEQYF.

This chain joins TRBV7-9 and TRBJ2-6; 7 nucleotides match TRBD1. V trimming: 4 bases; J trimming: 0 bases; junction bases outside the gene matches: 3. This CDR3 contains 16 residues. Germline V gene lookup returns CDR1 SEHNR and CDR2 FQNEAQ (reference sequence). The CDR3 DNA reads as TGTGCCAGCAGCTGGACAGGCCGCTCTGGGGCCAACGTCCTGACTTTC. This translates into CASSWTGRSGANVLTF.